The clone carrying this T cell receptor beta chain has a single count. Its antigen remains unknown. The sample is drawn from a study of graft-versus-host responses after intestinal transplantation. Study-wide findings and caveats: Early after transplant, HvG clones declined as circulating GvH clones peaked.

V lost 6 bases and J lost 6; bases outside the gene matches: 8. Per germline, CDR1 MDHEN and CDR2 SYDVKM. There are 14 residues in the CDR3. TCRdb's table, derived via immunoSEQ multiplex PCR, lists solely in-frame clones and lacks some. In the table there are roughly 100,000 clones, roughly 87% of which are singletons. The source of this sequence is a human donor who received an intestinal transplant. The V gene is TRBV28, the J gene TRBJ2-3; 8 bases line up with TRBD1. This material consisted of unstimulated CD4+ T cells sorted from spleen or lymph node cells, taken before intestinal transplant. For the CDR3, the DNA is TGTGCCAGCAGCACCGGGACAGGTGCCGATACGCAGTATTTT. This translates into CASSTGTGADTQYF.